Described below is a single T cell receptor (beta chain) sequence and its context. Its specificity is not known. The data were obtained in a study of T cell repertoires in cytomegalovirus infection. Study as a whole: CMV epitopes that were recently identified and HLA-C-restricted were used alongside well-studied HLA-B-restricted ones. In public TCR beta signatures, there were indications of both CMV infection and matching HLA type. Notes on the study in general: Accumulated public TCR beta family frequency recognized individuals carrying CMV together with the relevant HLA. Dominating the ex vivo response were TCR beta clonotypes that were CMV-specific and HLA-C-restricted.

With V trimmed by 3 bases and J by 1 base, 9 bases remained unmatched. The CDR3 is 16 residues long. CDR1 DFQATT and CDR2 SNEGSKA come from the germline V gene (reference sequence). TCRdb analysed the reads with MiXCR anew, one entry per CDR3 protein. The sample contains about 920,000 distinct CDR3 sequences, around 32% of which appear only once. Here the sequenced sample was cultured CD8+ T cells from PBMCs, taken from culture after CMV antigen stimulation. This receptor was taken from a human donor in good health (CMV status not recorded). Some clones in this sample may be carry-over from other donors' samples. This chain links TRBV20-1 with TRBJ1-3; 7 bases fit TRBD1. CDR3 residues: CSASLDRVDSGNTIYF. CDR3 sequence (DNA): TGCAGTGCTAGCCTCGACAGGGTAGATTCTGGAAACACCATATATTTT.